This TCR beta chain was captured by sequencing in a study of blood T cell repertoires in COVID-19. Study-wide context: Both acute and convalescent COVID-19 samples were obtained from the United States, Italy and Spain.

The CDR3 is made up of 17 amino acids. Looked up from germline, CDR1 is SNHLY and CDR2 is FYNNEI. The V segment lost 4 bases and the J segment 3 bases; nucleotides outside the gene matches: 10. Sequencing was performed with immunoSEQ multiplex PCR; in TCRdb, only in-frame clones are kept and a portion is missing. The repertoire holds 85,000 to 130,000 clones, with 71% as singletons. Sequenced material: peripheral blood. This receptor was obtained from a human donor with acute or convalescent COVID-19. The donor label of this sample is uncertain. V is TRBV2 and J is TRBJ2-5; 11 nucleotides agree with TRBD2. The CDR3 is CASSAGSTSGAKETQYF. The CDR3 nucleotides are TGTGCCAGCAGTGCCGGGTCGACTAGCGGGGCGAAAGAGACCCAGTACTTC.